This T cell receptor beta chain was sequenced in a study of patients and donors after allogeneic stem cell transplantation. TCRdb reprocessed the RT-PCR reads via MiXCR and lists one record per CDR3 protein. The table records some 150,000 distinct CDR3 sequences, 37% of them present only once. Trimming removed 1 base from V and 5 bases from J; junction bases left unmatched: 4. The CDR3 has 15 residues. CDR1 is DFQATT and CDR2 is SNEGSKA in the germline V gene (reference sequence). J is TRBJ1-6 and V is TRBV20-1; 8 bases agree with TRBD1. This clonotype was obtained from a human donor who was either an allogeneic HSCT recipient or a stem cell or donor lymphocyte infusion donor (not recorded which). It is not recorded whose cells these are; they may come from a transplant donor. The material sequenced was blood, either unsorted or a sorted T cell fraction (not recorded which). CDR3 sequence: CSARGGQGHNSPLHF. CDR3 in DNA: TGCAGTGCTAGAGGAGGACAGGGACATAATTCACCCCTCCACTTT.